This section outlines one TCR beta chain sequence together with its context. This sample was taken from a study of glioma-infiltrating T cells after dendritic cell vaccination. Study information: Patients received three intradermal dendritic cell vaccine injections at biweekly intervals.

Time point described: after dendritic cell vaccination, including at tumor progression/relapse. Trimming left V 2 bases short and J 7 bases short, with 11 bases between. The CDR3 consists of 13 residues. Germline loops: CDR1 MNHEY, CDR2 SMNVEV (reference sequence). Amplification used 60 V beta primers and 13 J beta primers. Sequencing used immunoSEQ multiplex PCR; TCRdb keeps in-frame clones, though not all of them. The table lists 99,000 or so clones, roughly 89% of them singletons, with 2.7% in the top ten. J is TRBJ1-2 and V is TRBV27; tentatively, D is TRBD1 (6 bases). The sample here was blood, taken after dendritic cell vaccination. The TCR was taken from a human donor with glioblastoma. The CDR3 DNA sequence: TGTGCCAGCAGTTTAACAGGGACGGGTGGCTACACCTTC. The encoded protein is CASSLTGTGGYTF.